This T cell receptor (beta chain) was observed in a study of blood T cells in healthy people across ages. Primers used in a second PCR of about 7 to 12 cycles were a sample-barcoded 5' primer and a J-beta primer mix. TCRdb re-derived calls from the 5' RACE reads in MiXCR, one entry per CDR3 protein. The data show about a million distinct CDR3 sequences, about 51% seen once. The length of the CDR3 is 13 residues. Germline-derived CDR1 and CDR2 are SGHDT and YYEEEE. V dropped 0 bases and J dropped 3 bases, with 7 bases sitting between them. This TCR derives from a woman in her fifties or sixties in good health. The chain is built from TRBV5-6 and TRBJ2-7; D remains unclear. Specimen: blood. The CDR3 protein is CASSLDTLYEQYF. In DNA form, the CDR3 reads TGTGCCAGCAGCTTGGACACACTCTACGAGCAGTACTTC.